Listed below are T cell receptor beta chains from one sample, sequenced in a study of response to subunit inactivated influenza vaccine. TCRdb processed the RT-PCR reads anew with MiXCR; each CDR3 protein has one entry. The sample lists under 800,000 distinct CDR3 sequences, approximately 14% occurring once. Sequenced material: PBMCs from blood, taken around two weeks before vaccination. These receptors were taken from a man aged 50 or older who received an inactivated influenza vaccine. Both conserved end residues are trimmed from each CDR3. Size is omitted from some rows. Given values are once, few, many or a class for expanded clones.

v_call clone_size cdr3_aa
TRBV5-1 many ASSLEPGSSYEQY
TRBV24-1 few ATRARGSETYNEQF
TRBV5-6 NA ASSFSRVEQY
TRBV5-5 NA ASSYPGRRGQEQF
TRBV20-1 few SATVSLATSADTQY
TRBV5-1 few ASSFGPRQDNEQF
TRBV4-2 NA ASSQDFRDGEQY
TRBV5-6 NA AISARLLCSYNEQF
TRBV4-1 NA ASSKDRVGYGYT
TRBV29-1 NA SVVKGANEQF
TRBV27 many ASSYLGASYEQY
TRBV3-1 NA ASSQDRRGQY
TRBV7-6 NA ASSLLAQRGLNTDTQY
TRBV6-2/TRBV6-3 few ASSQLLRGRVNTGELF
TRBV11-2 few ASSLGVAGNTDTQY
TRBV24-1 NA ATSDSLNGQF
TRBV7-2 few ASSDGQGGYLS
TRBV12-3/TRBV12-4 NA ASSSRTSGPF
TRBV20-1 many SARKYEQY
TRBV9 NA ASSFGGGAPDTQY
TRBV11-1 few ASSSIQGGSGRGGTQY
TRBV7-2 few ASSLELAGGTGELF
TRBV28 many ASRPWAGGTDTQY
TRBV20-1 few SALLRDRGVYGYT
TRBV4-3 NA ASSQAFPEGTEAF
TRBV5-1 NA ASSLATTRGSYNEQF
TRBV10-3 few AISGGAGTRYEQY
TRBV20-1 few RAASGTDTQY
TRBV5-1 many ASSYQDRGTEAF
TRBV5-8 few ASSRRDFSNQPQH
TRBV20-1 NA SARGLLAGGTDTQY
TRBV29-1 many SVLVDEQF